This is a list of T cell receptor beta chains from one sample in a study of cytomegalovirus exposure and HLA in healthy donors. Some clones are missing from TCRdb's copy, which holds only in-frame ones; the method was immunoSEQ multiplex PCR. The repertoire holds approximately 270,000 clones, with around 90% as singletons. Source material: PBMCs. These receptors were taken from a woman younger than 35 in good health and CMV-seronegative. The CDR3 runs from the conserved cysteine through the conserved F or W. Fields, in order: CDR3 DNA, CDR3 protein, J gene, D gene, V gene, clone size. D genes are given only for firm matches. Not all rows give a size; the values are once, few, many and, for expanded clones, a class.

TGTGCCAGCAGGGTTGAGAGGCAGATGGGAGCTTTCTTT,CASRVERQMGAFF,TRBJ1-1,.,TRBV6-5,.
TGTGCCAGCAGCCGGAAGACAGGGGAAGAGCAGTACTTC,CASSRKTGEEQYF,TRBJ2-7,TRBD1,TRBV5-4,.
TGTGCCAGTAGTATTTCAGTCCCCTACAATGAGCAGTTCTTC,CASSISVPYNEQFF,TRBJ2-1,.,TRBV19,.
TGCGCCAGCAGCTGGGGACTAGCGGGGGGACCAGATACGCAGTATTTT,CASSWGLAGGPDTQYF,TRBJ2-3,TRBD2,TRBV5-1,.
TGTGCCAGCAGTATGACAGGTAGCAATCAGCCCCAGCATTTT,CASSMTGSNQPQHF,TRBJ1-5,.,TRBV6-6,.
TGTGCCAGCTCACCAAAGTCTACTGGAAACACCATATATTTT,CASSPKSTGNTIYF,TRBJ1-3,.,TRBV18,.
TGCGCCAGCAGCACCAGGCGGACAATAGGGGGTAAGGTAACATGGGCCGGGGAGCTGTTTTTT,CASSTRRTIGGKVTWAGELFF,TRBJ2-2,.,TRBV5-1,.
TGTGCCAGCGGGCAGTTTAACGGGGAGCTGTTTTTT,CASGQFNGELFF,TRBJ2-2,.,TRBV7-9,.
TGTGCCAGCAGATCAGGGACAGGCGGGCTTGAAAAACTGTTTTTT,CASRSGTGGLEKLFF,TRBJ1-4,TRBD1,TRBV28,.
TGTGCCAGCATCCCCGGCGGCTCTGGAAACACCATATATTTT,CASIPGGSGNTIYF,TRBJ1-3,.,TRBV28,.
TGCAGCGTGCTGCCGGGACAGGGATTGTGGGAGCAGTACTTC,CSVLPGQGLWEQYF,TRBJ2-7,TRBD1,TRBV29-1,once
TGCGCCAGCAGCCAAGAAAAGGGGACAGGAGAGACCCAGTACTTC,CASSQEKGTGETQYF,TRBJ2-5,TRBD1,TRBV4-1,.
TGTGCCAGCAGCGCCCTCCCGGGACTGGGAGGCACCATATATTTT,CASSALPGLGGTIYF,TRBJ1-3,.,TRBV9,.
TGTGCCAGTACGGGACAGATGAATCCCACAGATACGCAGTATTTT,CASTGQMNPTDTQYF,TRBJ2-3,TRBD1,TRBV28,.
TGCACCGTTTGTGGGGGGGGGAACCTCTCCTACAATGAGCAGTTCTTC,CTVCGGGNLSYNEQFF,TRBJ2-1,TRBD2,TRBV29-1,.
TGTGCCAGCAGCCCCCAGTATCAGGGCGGGGAGCTGTTTTTT,CASSPQYQGGELFF,TRBJ2-2,.,TRBV5-4,once
TGCGCCAGCAGCCTAGACAGGGGGCGCGTTTTGGCCGGGGAGCTGTTTTTT,CASSLDRGRVLAGELFF,TRBJ2-2,TRBD1,TRBV4-1,.
TGTGCCAGCAGTGAGAGGATTAGCAATCAGCCCCAGCATTTT,CASSERISNQPQHF,TRBJ1-5,.,TRBV6-5,once
TGTGCCAGCAGCGTAGCGTCGGGCCCTCAGCGGGAGACCCAGTACTTC,CASSVASGPQRETQYF,TRBJ2-5,.,TRBV9,.
TGTGCCAGCAGCTTCCTCCCGACTAGCGGGTCCAATGAGCAGTTCTTC,CASSFLPTSGSNEQFF,TRBJ2-1,TRBD2,TRBV7-8,.
TGCGCCAGCAGCCAAGATTCCGGGACAATTGGCTACACCTTC,CASSQDSGTIGYTF,TRBJ1-2,.,TRBV4-3,.
TGTGCCAGCAATTCCGACAGACGATACTACAATTCACCCCTCCACTTT,CASNSDRRYYNSPLHF,TRBJ1-6,.,TRBV28,.
TGTGCCAGCAGCCGCCTCGCGGCTAGCGTCGACGATACGCAGTATTTT,CASSRLAASVDDTQYF,TRBJ2-3,.,TRBV5-6,.
TGTGCCAGCAGCTTGGGACACAATCCCAATGAGCAGTTCTTC,CASSLGHNPNEQFF,TRBJ2-1,.,TRBV7-9,.
TGCGCCAGCAGCCTTGAAACCGGGACAGGAAGTGAAAAACTGTTTTTT,CASSLETGTGSEKLFF,TRBJ1-4,TRBD1,TRBV4-3,.
TGTGCCAGCAGTTACGGCGGGGGGGCCGGGGAGACCCAGTACTTC,CASSYGGGAGETQYF,TRBJ2-5,TRBD2,TRBV6-6,.
TGTGCCAGCAGCCGTAGAACGACAGGGGGAGGGCGAGGAACTAATGAAAAACTGTTTTTT,CASSRRTTGGGRGTNEKLFF,TRBJ1-4,TRBD1,TRBV7-8,once
TGTGCCAGCAGTCCTCCGGTAGCGCAGCAGTTCTTC,CASSPPVAQQFF,TRBJ2-1,.,TRBV28,.
TGTGCCAGCAGCGCAAGGACAGGGAACTGGGACATTCAGTACTTC,CASSARTGNWDIQYF,TRBJ2-4,TRBD1,TRBV9,.
TGTGCCAGCAGCTTCCCGACAGGCAAGCGGGGAGATACGCAGTATTTT,CASSFPTGKRGDTQYF,TRBJ2-3,.,TRBV5-4,.